The clone carrying this T cell receptor (beta chain) was recorded once. What it binds is unknown. Primers: 60 Vbeta forward and 13 Jbeta reverse. The method was immunoSEQ multiplex PCR; TCRdb's version includes in-frame clones alone and lacks a portion of them. Among about 86,000 clones, about 77% were seen once, and the ten largest hold roughly 2.6%. The record originates from a study of cytomegalovirus exposure and HLA in healthy donors. Findings and caveats of the study: It was in a later analysis that TCR association rates were seen to vary by HLA locus, highest for DRB1 and lowest for HLA-C.

CDR1 and CDR2 from the germline V gene are SEHNR and FQNEAQ (reference sequence). The CDR3 covers 14 residues. J was trimmed by 2 bases and V by 4 bases; bases with no gene match: 4. The TCR originated in a male donor in good health and CMV-seropositive. Input material: PBMCs. V usage is TRBV7-9 and J usage is TRBJ2-5; 7 bases map to TRBD1. CDR3 in DNA: TGTGCCAGCAGCTCCAGGGACAGTCAAGAGACCCAGTACTTC. Translated, it gives CASSSRDSQETQYF. The variable domain in full, completed from reference TRBV7-9 and TRBJ2-5, reads DTGVSQNPRHKITKRGQNVTFRCDPISEHNRLYWYRQTLGQGPEFLTYFQNEAQLEKSRLLSDRFSAERPKGSFSTLEIQRTEQGDSAMYLCASSSRDSQETQYFGPGTRLLVL.